These 17 T cell receptor beta chains share one sample of origin, sequenced in a study of TIL therapy for anti-PD-1-resistant metastatic lung cancer. Described time point: pre-treatment sample, taken before nivolumab and TIL therapy. This was the immunoSEQ v3 assay. Data came from immunoSEQ multiplex PCR; TCRdb stores just in-frame clones and leaves some out. Among more than 15,000 clones, 75% to 80% were seen once, and the ten largest hold approximately 7.4%. Specimen: blood, collected at baseline. The receptor source for this set is a person aged 25-85 years with non-small cell lung cancer.

Of note for this clone: Germline and junction disagree at one end, which may indicate a read error. Distinct nucleotide sequences in the sample also encode this CDR3. The chain links TRBV28 to TRBJ1-2; D is undetermined. From germline, CDR1 is MDHEN and CDR2 SYDVKM. CDR3 size: 15 residues. This CDR3 is CASSPALQLKDGYTF. CDR3 DNA sequence: TGTGCTAGCAGTCCAGCCCTACAACTGAAGGATGGCTACACCTTC.

The chain recombines TRBV11-2 with TRBJ1-2; D remains ambiguous. The CDR3 has 13 residues. Germline V gives CDR1 SGHAT, CDR2 FQNNGV. Trimming stripped 1 base from V and 2 bases from J, with 5 bases between. The CDR3 protein is CASSLAENYGYTF. In DNA form, the CDR3 reads TGTGCCAGCAGCTTAGCGGAGAACTATGGCTACACCTTC. The variable domain in full, with the rest retrieved from reference TRBV11-2 and TRBJ1-2, is EAGVAQSPRYKIIEKRQSVAFWCNPISGHATLYWYQQILGQGPKLLIQFQNNGVVDDSQLPKDRFSAERLKGVDSTLKIQPAKLEDSAVYLCASSLAENYGYTFGSGTRLTVV.

The chain joins TRBV6-6 to TRBJ2-5, with 11 positions matching TRBD2. CDR3 size: 14 residues. The junction had 2 bases not matched to a gene; V was cut back by 4 bases and J by 4 bases. Germline loops: CDR1 MNHNY, CDR2 SVGAGI (reference sequence). This chain's CDR3 is CASSSGLAVETQYF. The CDR3 DNA follows: TGTGCCAGCAGTTCGGGACTAGCGGTAGAGACCCAGTACTTC.

The chain carries TRBV15 and TRBJ2-1, with TRBD2 identical over 15 bases. Germline CDR1 is LNHNV and CDR2 is YYDKDF (reference sequence). V was clipped by 3 bases and J by 6 bases; unmatched bases: 6. The CDR3 length is 17 residues. CDR3 coding DNA: TGTGCCACCAGCAGGGGGACTAGCGGGGGGCGGGGCAATGAGCAGTTCTTC. Protein product: CATSRGTSGGRGNEQFF.

This sequence joins TRBV5-4 and TRBJ2-1; the D gene is possibly TRBD1 (5 bases). The germline V and J ends were trimmed by 0 bases and 1 base, with 8 bases remaining between them. The CDR3 sequence is 15 residues long. Per the germline V gene, CDR1 is SGHNT and CDR2 is YYREEE (reference sequence). The CDR3 is CASSLVTASYNEQFF. The CDR3 DNA is TGTGCCAGCAGCTTGGTGACAGCTTCCTACAATGAGCAGTTCTTC.

The chain is built from TRBV11-2 and TRBJ2-5, with 15 bases lining up with TRBD2. The V and J ends lost 5 bases and 2 bases, in that order; junction bases with no gene match: 9. Germline values: CDR1 SGHAT, CDR2 FQNNGV. The CDR3 spans 18 residues. DNA for the CDR3: TGTGCCAGCAGCCTGGGGACTAGCGGGAGGTTCCCTCAAGAGACCCAGTACTTC. It codes for CASSLGTSGRFPQETQYF.

The gene calls are TRBV25-1 and TRBJ2-7; D gene uncertain. This CDR3 is 13 amino acids long. Germline V CDR1 and CDR2: MGHDK, SYGVNS. V was cut by 4 bases and J by 5 bases, with 12 bases left in between. This CDR3 is CASSVGLTDEQYF. The CDR3 DNA reads TGTGCCAGCAGTGTCGGCTTAACCGACGAGCAGTACTTC.

The V gene is TRBV19, the J gene TRBJ1-1; D uncertain. Trimming pared 6 bases from V and 2 bases from J, leaving 10 bases between. Germline CDR1 reads LNHDA; CDR2 reads SQIVND (reference sequence). The CDR3 is 13 residues long. The CDR3 loop reads CASSPRQNTEAFF. The CDR3 region has the DNA TGTGCCAGTAGCCCAAGACAAAACACTGAAGCTTTCTTT. The entire variable domain, with the rest obtained from reference TRBV19 and TRBJ1-1, is as follows: DGGITQSPKYLFRKEGQNVTLSCEQNLNHDAMYWYRQDPGQGLRLIYYSQIVNDFQKGDIAEGYSVSREKKESFPLTVTSAQKNPTAFYLCASSPRQNTEAFFGQGTRLTVV.

The V call is TRBV7-2, the J call TRBJ2-7; TRBD2 aligns across 12 bases. Germline trimming cut 3 bases from V and 7 bases from J; bases unmatched to any gene: 4. The CDR3 spans 14 residues. Germline V CDR1 and CDR2: SGHTA, FQGNSA. CDR3 nucleotide sequence: TGTGCCAGCAGCTTCTCTAGCGGGGGGGGAGAGCAGTACTTC. It yields the protein CASSFSSGGGEQYF.

V gene TRBV6-1 combines with J gene TRBJ1-1; 7 nucleotides align to TRBD1. There are 14 residues in the CDR3. V was pared by 3 bases and J by 5 bases, with 6 bases of the junction left unmatched. CDR1 and CDR2 from the germline V gene are MNHNS and SASEGT. The CDR3 DNA reads TGTGCCAGCAGTGACCCAGGGGGGTTTACTGAAGCTTTCTTT. As protein: CASSDPGGFTEAFF.

The V call is TRBV5-4, the J call TRBJ2-7, with D tentatively TRBD1 or TRBD2 (7 bases each). This CDR3 is built from 16 residues. The V end was cut by 0 bases, the J end by 3 bases, with 16 bases between. Germline V gives CDR1 SGHNT, CDR2 YYREEE (reference sequence). The CDR3 here is CASSLGPRGGVYEQYF. The CDR3 DNA is TGTGCCAGCAGCTTGGGACCCAGGGGGGGAGTCTACGAGCAGTACTTC.

The genes are TRBV5-5 and TRBJ2-7, with D perhaps assigned TRBD1 or TRBD2 (5 bases each). This CDR3 has 12 amino acids. V lost 4 bases and J lost 5, with 10 bases in between. CDR1 is SGHKS, CDR2 YYEKEE, per germline (reference sequence). CDR3 residues: CASSIGTHEQYF. CDR3 DNA: TGTGCCAGCAGCATTGGGACCCACGAGCAGTACTTC.

This clone was seen just once. The chain has TRBV5-1 and TRBJ2-7; 13 bases match TRBD2. Germline CDR1 is SGHRS and CDR2 is YFSETQ. This CDR3 contains 16 residues. Germline trimming cut 3 bases from V and 2 bases from J; bases unmatched to any gene: 5. The CDR3 coding sequence is TGCGCCAGCAGCTCACTAGCGGGAGGGGCCCCCTACGAGCAGTACTTC. This translates into CASSSLAGGAPYEQYF.

The rearrangement uses TRBV6-6 and TRBJ1-5, with 8 bases that match TRBD1. The germline V gene has CDR1 MNHNY and CDR2 SVGAGI (reference sequence). The CDR3 runs 15 residues. V dropped 6 bases and J dropped 6; count of bases not matched to a gene: 10. The CDR3 loop is CASSQDRVGSQPQHF. The CDR3, as DNA: TGTGCCAGCAGCCAGGACAGGGTTGGGAGTCAGCCCCAGCATTTT.

J is TRBJ2-6 and V is TRBV27, with D unresolved. CDR1 and CDR2 from the germline V gene are MNHEY and SMNVEV (reference sequence). V lost 1 base and J 0 bases, leaving 4 bases between the germline ends. This CDR3 spans 15 amino acids. The CDR3 spells CASSLFSSGANVLTF. CDR3 nucleotide sequence: TGTGCCAGCAGTTTATTCAGCTCTGGGGCCAACGTCCTGACTTTC.

The chain has TRBV5-6 and TRBJ2-5, with 16 bases that match TRBD2. Per germline, CDR1 SGHDT and CDR2 YYEEEE. The junction had 3 bases not matched to a gene; V was cut back by 3 bases and J by 4 bases. The CDR3 covers 16 residues. CDR3 region: CASSWGLAGGPETQYF. The CDR3 nucleotides are TGTGCCAGCAGCTGGGGACTAGCGGGGGGGCCAGAGACCCAGTACTTC.

This clone has a single count. This specimen includes other DNA sequences encoding the same CDR3. DNA of the CDR3: TGTGCCAGTAGTCTTCGGCGGGAAGAGACCCAGTACTTC. The encoded protein is CASSLRREETQYF. The J gene is TRBJ2-5, the V gene TRBV19; TRBD2 is a possible D gene (5 bases). Germline V gene sequence: CDR1 LNHDA, CDR2 SQIVND (reference sequence). V was shortened by 5 bases and J by 3 bases, with 10 bases between the two germline ends. The CDR3 loop spans 13 amino acids. Looking up the rest from reference TRBV19 and TRBJ2-5 gives the full variable domain: DGGITQSPKYLFRKEGQNVTLSCEQNLNHDAMYWYRQDPGQGLRLIYYSQIVNDFQKGDIAEGYSVSREKKESFPLTVTSAQKNPTAFYLCASSLRREETQYFGPGTRLLVL.